These T cell receptor beta chains were read from a single sample in a study of blood T cell repertoires in COVID-19. This table comes from immunoSEQ multiplex PCR, and its TCRdb copy is limited to in-frame clones, with some not included. The sample consists of about 89,000 clones, roughly 78% of them appearing once. Sample: peripheral blood. The receptors shown here come from an elderly woman with acute or convalescent COVID-19. CDR3s include the opening cysteine and the closing phenylalanine or tryptophan. The D gene is left open where the match is weak. Size is stated for part of the rows, as once, few or many counts, or as a class when the clone is expanded.

V gene,D gene,clone size,J gene,CDR3 protein,CDR3 DNA
TRBV19,TRBD1,NA,TRBJ1-5,CASSKWTGPRQPQHF,TGTGCCAGTAGTAAATGGACAGGGCCCAGGCAGCCCCAGCATTTT
TRBV4-1,NA,few,TRBJ1-5,CASSQGGNQPQHF,TGCGCCAGCAGCCAAGGAGGGAATCAGCCCCAGCATTTT
TRBV2,NA,NA,TRBJ1-1,CASKEGVAEAFF,TGTGCCAGCAAAGAGGGGGTCGCTGAAGCTTTCTTT
TRBV9,NA,NA,TRBJ2-2,CASSPSLGAPGGELFF,TGTGCCAGCAGCCCGAGTCTGGGGGCGCCTGGCGGGGAGCTGTTTTTT
TRBV5-5,NA,NA,TRBJ1-2,CASSSLGQSSGGYTF,TGTGCCAGCAGCTCGCTGGGCCAATCAAGTGGTGGCTACACCTTC
TRBV19,NA,NA,TRBJ1-5,CASSLSSNQPQHF,TGTGCCAGTAGCTTGAGTAGCAATCAGCCCCAGCATTTT
TRBV7-2,TRBD2,NA,TRBJ2-7,CASSLKDSGSFSYEQYF,TGTGCCAGCAGCTTAAAGGATAGCGGGAGTTTCTCCTACGAGCAGTACTTC
TRBV18,NA,NA,TRBJ1-2,CASSGQTGSNYGYTF,TGTGCCAGCTCAGGACAGACGGGGTCTAACTATGGCTACACCTTC
TRBV18,TRBD1,once,TRBJ2-3,CASSPSPGQGWTDTQYF,TGTGCCAGCTCACCCTCACCGGGACAGGGGTGGACAGATACGCAGTATTTT
TRBV7-8,TRBD1,NA,TRBJ2-7,CASSRGTGAYGEQYF,TGTGCCAGCAGCCGGGGGACAGGGGCGTATGGCGAGCAGTACTTC
TRBV7-9,NA,NA,TRBJ1-1,CASSLALRQWPPMNTEAFF,TGTGCCAGCAGCTTAGCCCTTAGACAGTGGCCCCCAATGAACACTGAAGCTTTCTTT
TRBV15,NA,NA,TRBJ2-1,CATSRDPGAGSGSYNEQFF,TGTGCCACCAGCAGAGATCCCGGAGCCGGGAGCGGGTCCTACAATGAGCAGTTCTTC
TRBV19,NA,NA,TRBJ1-2,CASSGGPGNGYTF,TGTGCCAGTAGTGGGGGCCCGGGTAATGGCTACACCTTC
TRBV5-6,TRBD1,NA,TRBJ1-6,CASSWDSAPNSPLHF,TGTGCCAGCAGCTGGGACAGCGCCCCTAATTCACCCCTCCACTTT
TRBV3-1/TRBV3-2,TRBD1,NA,TRBJ2-7,CASSQRAGGSYEQYF,TGTGCCAGCAGCCAACGGGCAGGGGGCTCCTACGAGCAGTACTTC
TRBV10-1,NA,few,TRBJ1-1,CASSDYQGSHYTEAFF,TGCGCCAGCAGTGACTATCAGGGGTCTCACTACACTGAAGCTTTCTTT
TRBV7-9,NA,NA,TRBJ2-1,CASSASGTGYNEQFF,TGTGCCAGCAGCGCATCCGGGACTGGGTACAATGAGCAGTTCTTC
TRBV6-5,NA,NA,TRBJ1-5,CASSLRAENQPQHF,TGTGCCAGCAGTTTGCGGGCCGAGAATCAGCCCCAGCATTTT
TRBV5-1,TRBD2,few,TRBJ2-2,CASSYSGRGTGELFF,TGCGCCAGCAGCTATAGCGGGAGGGGCACCGGGGAGCTGTTTTTT
TRBV10-2,NA,NA,TRBJ1-1,CASRINTEAFF,TGCGCCTCGCGCATCAACACTGAAGCTTTCTTT
TRBV19,NA,few,TRBJ2-2,CASSSRGVDTGELFF,TGTGCCAGTAGTAGCAGGGGCGTCGACACCGGGGAGCTGTTTTTT
TRBV3-1/TRBV3-2,NA,NA,TRBJ2-5,CASSQDQGRMAQYF,TGTGCCAGCAGCCAAGATCAGGGTAGGATGGCCCAGTACTTC
TRBV5-1,TRBD2,few,TRBJ2-1,CASSYGLGPMDEQFF,TGCGCCAGCAGCTATGGACTAGGGCCGATGGATGAGCAGTTCTTC
TRBV7-9,TRBD2,NA,TRBJ2-1,CASSLASGTSGRGGNEQFF,TGTGCCAGCAGCTTAGCCTCCGGGACTAGCGGGAGGGGTGGGAATGAGCAGTTCTTC
TRBV25-1,NA,NA,TRBJ2-7,CASSGPRPPIRDTYEQYF,TGTGCCAGCAGTGGGCCCCGCCCCCCCATTCGGGACACCTACGAGCAGTACTTC
TRBV18,NA,NA,TRBJ1-5,CASSRGLGNQPQHF,TGTGCCAGCTCACGGGGCTTGGGGAATCAGCCCCAGCATTTT
TRBV4-2,TRBD2,NA,TRBJ2-3,CASSQDRTSGTDTQYF,TGTGCCAGCAGCCAAGATCGGACTAGCGGCACAGATACGCAGTATTTT
TRBV6-5,NA,NA,TRBJ1-3,CASGQWTIYF,TGTGCCAGCGGGCAGTGGACCATATATTTT
TRBV11-2,NA,NA,TRBJ2-1,CASSRVVRGMGNEQFF,TGTGCCAGCAGCCGTGTCGTGCGGGGAATGGGGAATGAGCAGTTCTTC
TRBV13,TRBD1,NA,TRBJ2-3,CASSWAWTGGLDTQYF,TGTGCCAGCAGCTGGGCCTGGACAGGGGGACTAGATACGCAGTATTTT
TRBV7-8,TRBD1,NA,TRBJ1-6,CASSSRTGAYNSPLHF,TGTGCCAGCAGCTCCCGGACAGGGGCCTATAATTCACCCCTCCACTTT
TRBV5-5,TRBD1,NA,TRBJ2-7,CASSLAFGTGAYEQYF,TGTGCCAGCAGCTTGGCATTTGGCACAGGGGCCTACGAGCAGTACTTC
TRBV7-8,TRBD2,once,TRBJ2-7,CASSLKPQGRALEQYF,TGTGCCAGCAGCTTAAAGCCCCAAGGGAGGGCGTTGGAGCAGTACTTC
TRBV6-5,TRBD1,NA,TRBJ1-4,CASSSDRGHEKLFF,TGTGCCAGCAGCAGCGACAGGGGGCATGAAAAACTGTTTTTT
TRBV19,TRBD2,NA,TRBJ2-7,CASSTIAGGDYEQYF,TGTGCCAGTAGTACGATAGCGGGTGGGGACTACGAGCAGTACTTC
TRBV7-9,TRBD2,NA,TRBJ2-1,CASSSRGLAGGPDEQFF,TGTGCCAGCAGCTCCCGTGGACTAGCGGGGGGGCCTGATGAGCAGTTCTTC
TRBV5-1,NA,NA,TRBJ2-2,CASSGASDSGELFF,TGCGCCAGCAGTGGGGCTTCTGATTCCGGGGAGCTGTTTTTT
TRBV3-1/TRBV3-2,TRBD1,NA,TRBJ1-4,CASSLTGGVEKLFF,TGTGCCAGCAGCCTGACAGGGGGCGTTGAAAAACTGTTTTTT
TRBV7-3,NA,NA,TRBJ1-1,CASSRGRGEAFF,TGTGCCAGCAGCCGAGGGAGGGGTGAAGCTTTCTTT
TRBV6-5,TRBD1,NA,TRBJ1-2,CASSYSAGGYGYTF,TGTGCCAGCAGTTACTCGGCAGGGGGCTATGGCTACACCTTC
TRBV18,NA,NA,TRBJ2-2,CASSPWPGELFF,TGTGCCAGCTCACCATGGCCCGGGGAGCTGTTTTTT
TRBV7-2,NA,NA,TRBJ1-1,CASSLVARGPLNTEAFF,TGTGCCAGCAGCTTAGTAGCTAGGGGTCCCCTGAACACTGAAGCTTTCTTT
TRBV18,TRBD2,NA,TRBJ2-5,CASSPTLAAQETQYF,TGTGCCAGCTCACCAACCCTAGCGGCGCAAGAGACCCAGTACTTC
TRBV9,TRBD2,once,TRBJ2-7,CASSVGGAGEYYEQYF,TGTGCCAGCAGCGTAGGGGGAGCGGGAGAATATTACGAGCAGTACTTC
TRBV6-1,TRBD1,NA,TRBJ1-2,CASSEDRGLVGYTF,TGTGCCAGCAGTGAGGACAGGGGGCTTGTTGGCTACACCTTC
TRBV5-4,TRBD1,NA,TRBJ1-6,CASSAPGQGDSPLHF,TGTGCCAGCAGCGCACCGGGACAGGGTGATTCACCCCTCCACTTT
TRBV2,NA,NA,TRBJ2-7,CASSVSGYEQYF,TGTGCCAGCAGTGTGTCGGGCTACGAGCAGTACTTC
TRBV6-1,TRBD1,NA,TRBJ1-6,CASSDRDRRSPLHF,TGTGCCAGCAGTGACCGGGACAGGCGTTCACCCCTCCACTTT